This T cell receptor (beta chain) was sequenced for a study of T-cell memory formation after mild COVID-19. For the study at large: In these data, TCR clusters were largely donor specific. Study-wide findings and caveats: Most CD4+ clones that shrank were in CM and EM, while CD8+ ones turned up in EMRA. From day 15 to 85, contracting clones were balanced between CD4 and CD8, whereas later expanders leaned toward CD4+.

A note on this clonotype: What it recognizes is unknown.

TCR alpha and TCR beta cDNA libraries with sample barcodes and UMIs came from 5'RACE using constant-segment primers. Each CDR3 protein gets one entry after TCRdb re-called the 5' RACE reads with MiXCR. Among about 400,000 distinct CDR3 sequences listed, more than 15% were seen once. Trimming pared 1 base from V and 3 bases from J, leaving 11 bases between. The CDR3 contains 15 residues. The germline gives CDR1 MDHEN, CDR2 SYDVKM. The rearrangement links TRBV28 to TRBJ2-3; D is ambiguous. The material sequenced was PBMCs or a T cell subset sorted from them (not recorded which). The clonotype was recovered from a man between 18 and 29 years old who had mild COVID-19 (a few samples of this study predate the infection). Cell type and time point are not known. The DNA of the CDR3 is TGTGCCAGCAGTTTATTGACCGCTGGTACAGATACGCAGTATTTT. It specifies CASSLLTAGTDTQYF.